A selection of T cell receptor beta chains follows, all from one sample in a study of blood T cell repertoires in COVID-19. TCRdb's table, derived via immunoSEQ multiplex PCR, lists solely in-frame clones and lacks some. In the table there are under 150,000 clones, approximately 86% of which are singletons. Source material: PBMCs or T cells enriched from blood (not recorded which). Source of these receptors: a woman aged 50 to 65 who had recovered from COVID-19. Each CDR3 is given with its conserved first and last residue. D genes are given only for firm matches. The size entry is marked missing in some rows and otherwise reads once, few, many or a size class.

d_call j_call clone_size v_call cdr3_aa cdr3_nt
- TRBJ1-2 - TRBV7-9 CASSITSSRQNYGYTF TGTGCCAGCAGCATAACCTCTTCGAGACAGAACTATGGCTACACCTTC
TRBD1 TRBJ2-7 - TRBV5-6 CASSPAGTGASYEQYF TGTGCCAGCAGCCCGGCCGGGACAGGGGCCTCCTACGAGCAGTACTTC
TRBD1 TRBJ1-5 - TRBV30 CAWSNYRGLEQPQHF TGTGCCTGGAGTAATTACAGGGGGCTTGAGCAGCCCCAGCATTTT
TRBD1 TRBJ1-1 - TRBV3-1/TRBV3-2 CASSPYFGTGRWENTEAFF TGTGCCAGCAGCCCATACTTTGGGACAGGGCGATGGGAGAACACTGAAGCTTTCTTT
- TRBJ2-5 - TRBV5-1 CASSLDRERYF TGCGCCAGCAGCTTGGACAGGGAACGGTACTTC
TRBD1 TRBJ1-5 - TRBV2 CASSEAEGTGLLQPQHF TGTGCCAGCAGTGAAGCAGAGGGGACAGGGCTACTCCAGCCCCAGCATTTT
TRBD1 TRBJ2-7 - TRBV13 CASSHRDRPYEQYF TGTGCCAGCAGCCACCGGGACAGACCCTACGAGCAGTACTTC
- TRBJ1-2 few TRBV19 CASSAHRRDYGYTF TGTGCCAGTAGTGCCCACCGCCGGGACTATGGCTACACCTTC
- TRBJ1-6 few TRBV4-1 CASSQGTANNSPLHF TGCGCCAGCAGCCAAGGCACAGCAAATAATTCACCCCTCCACTTT
- TRBJ1-2 - TRBV27 CASSRYPESGYGYTF TGTGCCAGCAGCCGGTACCCAGAAAGCGGCTATGGCTACACCTTC
TRBD2 TRBJ2-6 - TRBV5-4 CASSRETSGGASGANVLTF TGTGCCAGCAGCCGTGAGACTAGCGGGGGGGCCTCTGGGGCCAACGTCCTGACTTTC
TRBD1 TRBJ1-1 - TRBV7-9 CASSLGQGTTEAFF TGTGCCAGCAGCTTGGGACAGGGGACCACTGAAGCTTTCTTT
- TRBJ2-3 once TRBV21-1 CASSGLAGGPTTPPTTDTQYF TGTGCCAGCAGCGGACTAGCGGGGGGCCCCACAACTCCCCCCACCACAGATACGCAGTATTTT
- TRBJ2-5 - TRBV5-1 CASSKGDMQETQYF TGCGCCAGCAGCAAAGGGGACATGCAAGAGACCCAGTACTTC
- TRBJ2-7 - TRBV6-2/TRBV6-3 CASSRNTGSGSEQYF TGTGCCAGCAGTAGAAATACAGGGAGTGGCTCCGAGCAGTACTTC
- TRBJ2-2 - TRBV2 CATTTGVTGELFF TGTGCCACCACGACAGGCGTCACCGGGGAGCTGTTTTTT
- TRBJ2-1 - TRBV5-1 CASSLAQSAYNEQFF TGCGCCAGCAGCTTGGCCCAGTCCGCCTACAATGAGCAGTTCTTC
- TRBJ2-5 - TRBV25-1 CASSEQLEGTQYF TGTGCCAGCAGTGAACAACTAGAGGGGACCCAGTACTTC
- TRBJ2-3 - TRBV27 CASSEVGGSRDTQYF TGTGCCAGCAGTGAAGTTGGAGGTAGTAGAGATACGCAGTATTTT
TRBD1 TRBJ1-2 - TRBV5-4 CASSHTGGSYGYTF TGTGCCAGCAGCCACACAGGGGGAAGTTATGGCTACACCTTC
- TRBJ1-1 - TRBV6-1 CASEGNTEAFF TGTGCCAGTGAGGGGAACACTGAAGCTTTCTTT
TRBD1 TRBJ1-2 - TRBV4-2 CASSQGTGANYGYTF TGTGCCAGCAGCCAAGGGACAGGGGCAAACTATGGCTACACCTTC
TRBD1 TRBJ1-2 - TRBV15 CATSTRATGDRGYTF TGTGCCACCAGCACCAGGGCGACAGGGGATCGTGGCTACACCTTC